What follows are 23 T cell receptor beta chains derived from one specimen sequenced in a study of cytomegalovirus exposure and HLA in healthy donors. PCR primers comprised 60 Vbeta and 13 Jbeta primers. The protocol was immunoSEQ multiplex PCR, while the TCRdb copy is restricted to in-frame clones and leaves out a portion. The sample shows 100,000 to 150,000 clones, around 76% of them seen only once. The sequenced sample consisted of PBMCs. These receptor sequences come from a woman aged 45-60 years in good health and CMV-seronegative.

The chain recombines TRBV5-4 with TRBJ2-7; TRBD2 agrees at 13 bases. Germline V gene data show CDR1 as SGHNT and CDR2 as YYREEE (reference sequence). This CDR3 spans 16 amino acids. With V trimmed by 5 bases and J by 5 bases, 10 bases remained unmatched. CDR3 in DNA: TGTGCCAGCAGATCTACTCCGGGACTAGCGGGAAACGAGCAGTACGTC. Protein: CASRSTPGLAGNEQYV.

The CDR3 sequence: CASSQGTSGTTDTQYF. CDR3 DNA: TGCGCCAGCAGCCAAGGGACTAGCGGGACCACGGATACGCAGTATTTT. This rearrangement joins TRBV4-3 to TRBJ2-3; TRBD2 aligns across 12 bases. The germline V gene has CDR1 LGHNA and CDR2 YSLEER. J was trimmed by 6 bases and V by 1 base; bases with no gene match: 5. This CDR3 has 16 residues.

This chain joins TRBV14 and TRBJ1-2, with D possibly TRBD1 on 5 matching bases. The CDR3 extends over 14 amino acids. V was trimmed by 1 base and J by 7 bases, leaving 13 bases between them. CDR1 is SGHDN and CDR2 is FVKESK in the germline V gene. CDR3 nucleotides: TGTGCCAGCAGCCAAGGAAGGGGTTGGGGTGGCTACACCTTC. This encodes CASSQGRGWGGYTF.

This chain connects TRBV28 to TRBJ2-7; D ambiguous. The length of the CDR3 is 12 residues. V was cut by 6 bases and J by 4 bases, with 10 bases left in between. In germline, CDR1 is MDHEN, CDR2 SYDVKM. CDR3 amino acids: CASSPTSYEQYF. CDR3 DNA: TGTGCCAGCAGCCCGACAAGTTACGAGCAGTACTTC.

In this sample, this clone turned up a few times. The J gene is TRBJ2-1, the V gene TRBV29-1; unclear D gene. In germline, CDR1 is SQVTM, CDR2 ANQGSEA. V was trimmed by 2 bases and J by 9 bases, leaving 8 bases between them. The CDR3 is 11 residues long. CDR3 residues: CSVESPGEQFF. DNA for the CDR3: TGCAGCGTTGAATCCCCCGGTGAGCAGTTCTTC.

V usage is TRBV6-1 and J usage is TRBJ1-5; no reliable D call. Between the trimmed V and J ends, which lost 1 base and 12 bases, there was a span of 7 bases. CDR1 is MNHNS and CDR2 is SASEGT in the germline V gene. This CDR3 spans 11 amino acids. The DNA for the CDR3 is TGTGCCAGCAGTGAAGGAGGGAACCAGCATTTT. Amino acid sequence: CASSEGGNQHF.

J is TRBJ2-7 and V is TRBV5-6; 12 positions match TRBD1. Germline-derived CDR1 and CDR2 are SGHDT and YYEEEE. The CDR3 runs to 14 residues. V lost 4 bases and J lost 6; bases outside the gene matches: 5. CDR3 sequence reads: CASSQGQGAGEQYV. The CDR3 nucleotides read TGTGCCAGCAGCCAGGGACAGGGGGCGGGCGAGCAGTACGTC.

The chain uses TRBV7-6 and TRBJ2-7; 13 nucleotides line up with TRBD2. This CDR3 comprises 18 residues. Germline V gives CDR1 SGHVS, CDR2 FNYEAQ. Trimming took 1 base from V and 4 from J; bases not matched to a gene: 10. CDR3 DNA: TGTGCCAGCAGCTTAGGTGGAGGTACTAGCGGGAGGGGGTACGAGCAGTACTTC. This translates into CASSLGGGTSGRGYEQYF. The full variable domain, its missing parts supplied by reference TRBV7-6 and TRBJ2-7, is GAGVSQSPRYKVTKRGQDVALRCDPISGHVSLYWYRQALGQGPEFLTYFNYEAQQDKSGLPNDRFSAERPEGSISTLTIQRTEQRDSAMYRCASSLGGGTSGRGYEQYFGPGTRLTVT.

The gene calls are TRBV9 and TRBJ2-7; D is perhaps TRBD2 (6 bases). From germline, CDR1 is SGDLS and CDR2 YYNGEE. Trimming removed 3 bases from V and 2 bases from J, with 9 bases in between. CDR3 length: 13 amino acids. CDR3 protein: CASSGGDAYEQYF. CDR3 DNA: TGTGCCAGCAGCGGGGGGGACGCCTACGAGCAGTACTTC.

The rearrangement uses TRBV7-2 and TRBJ1-1; 11 bases map to TRBD1. V was clipped by 5 bases and J by 1 base; unmatched bases: 6. CDR1 and CDR2 (germline): SGHTA, FQGNSA. This CDR3 region has 16 residues. This CDR3 reads CASSTRTGGENTEAFF. The CDR3 DNA reads as TGTGCCAGCAGCACCAGGACAGGGGGCGAGAACACTGAAGCTTTCTTT.

The chain combines TRBV5-1 with TRBJ2-3; 11 nucleotides align to TRBD2. The CDR3 spans 18 residues. Germline trimming cut 4 bases from V and 4 bases from J; bases unmatched to any gene: 14. From germline, CDR1 is SGHRS and CDR2 YFSETQ. CDR3: CASSIQGVASGGSDTQYF. For the CDR3, the DNA is TGCGCCAGCAGCATACAGGGGGTGGCTAGCGGGGGGTCAGATACGCAGTATTTT.

The V and J genes are TRBV15 and TRBJ2-1, with 14 positions matching TRBD2. Per germline, CDR1 LNHNV and CDR2 YYDKDF (reference sequence). This CDR3 has 17 amino acids. J lost 9 bases, V lost 5 bases, and 12 bases had no gene match. The CDR3 protein is CATSPPTSGRASPEQFF. CDR3 nucleotides: TGTGCCACCAGCCCTCCGACTAGCGGGAGGGCCTCGCCTGAGCAGTTCTTC.

This chain uses TRBV30 with TRBJ2-1, with 14 bases that match TRBD2. Germline loops: CDR1 GTSNPN, CDR2 SVGIG (reference sequence). The CDR3 is 15 amino acids. The V segment lost 3 bases and the J segment 6 bases; nucleotides outside the gene matches: 4. CDR3 protein: CAWSETSGRGNEQFF. The CDR3 bases are TGTGCCTGGAGCGAGACTAGCGGGAGGGGCAATGAGCAGTTCTTC.

The chain employs TRBV6-5 and TRBJ1-2; D gene uncertain. Germline V lookup: CDR1 MNHEY, CDR2 SVGAGI. The CDR3 spans 14 residues. Trimming removed 8 bases from V and 5 bases from J, with 18 bases in between. The CDR3 is CASWRVGVSYGYTF. The CDR3 coding sequence is TGTGCCAGCTGGAGGGTTGGGGTTAGTTATGGCTACACCTTC.

The chain is built from TRBV29-1 and TRBJ2-7; 10 positions agree with TRBD1. After removal of 1 base from V and 5 bases from J, the junction contained 5 bases not matched to a gene. The CDR3 runs 14 residues. Germline V gene data show CDR1 as SQVTM and CDR2 as ANQGSEA. The CDR3 region is CSVEAGTGVDEQYF. In nucleotides, the CDR3 is TGCAGCGTTGAAGCCGGGACAGGGGTGGACGAGCAGTACTTC.

The gene calls are TRBV7-9 and TRBJ2-3, with D maybe TRBD2 (6 bases). The CDR3 loop spans 14 amino acids. In germline, CDR1 is SEHNR, CDR2 FQNEAQ (reference sequence). The V end was cut by 8 bases, the J end by 0 bases, with 12 bases between. CDR3 residues: CASASGVSTDTQYF. In DNA form, the CDR3 reads TGTGCCAGCGCCTCGGGGGTTAGCACAGATACGCAGTATTTT.

The CDR3 is CASSPALWTGSGNTIYF. The CDR3 nucleotides are TGTGCCAGCAGCCCCGCCCTATGGACAGGCTCTGGAAACACCATATATTTT. The chain carries TRBV7-2 and TRBJ1-3, with TRBD1 matching 7 bases. CDR3 size: 17 residues. After removal of 5 bases from V and 0 bases from J, the junction contained 10 bases not matched to a gene. Germline loops: CDR1 SGHTA, CDR2 FQGNSA.

CDR3 amino acids: CASSTGTSGSYEQYF. CDR3 bases: TGTGCCAGCAGTACCGGGACTAGCGGTTCCTACGAGCAGTACTTC. The V call is TRBV6-5, the J call TRBJ2-5; 11 bases are a match to TRBD2. The end of the DNA aligns better with TRBJ2-7, so the J call may be wrong. Germline CDR1 is MNHEY and CDR2 is SVGAGI. CDR3 length: 15 amino acids.

V gene TRBV9 combines with J gene TRBJ1-1; the D gene is possibly TRBD1 (5 bases). V lost 4 bases and J 4 bases, leaving 17 bases between the germline ends. Germline values: CDR1 SGDLS, CDR2 YYNGEE. There are 15 residues in the CDR3. DNA of the CDR3: TGTGCCAGCAGCCCAGACGGGGGTTCGGTCACTGAAGCTTTCTTT. The encoded protein is CASSPDGGSVTEAFF.

This clone was observed once. The chain couples TRBV30 to TRBJ2-7; D is unclear. The CDR3 is made up of 11 amino acids. V dropped 2 bases and J dropped 4 bases, with 6 bases sitting between them. Germline loops: CDR1 GTSNPN, CDR2 SVGIG (reference sequence). The CDR3 reads CAWSPLYEQYF. CDR3 DNA: TGTGCCTGGAGTCCTTTGTACGAGCAGTACTTC. Supplemented by reference TRBV30 and TRBJ2-7, the full variable domain reads SQTIHQWPATLVQPVGSPLSLECTVEGTSNPNLYWYRQAAGRGLQLLFYSVGIGQISSEVPQNLSASRPQDRQFILSSKKLLLSDSGFYLCAWSPLYEQYFGPGTRLTVT.

The gene calls are TRBV9 and TRBJ2-2; 13 bases align to TRBD2. V lost 0 bases to trimming and J lost 8 bases; unmatched junction nucleotides: 7. The germline CDR1 and CDR2 sequences are SGDLS and YYNGEE. The CDR3 runs 17 residues. The CDR3 nucleotides read TGTGCCAGCAGCGTAGAACTAGCGGGAGGGCCTTGGGGGGAGCTGTTTTTT. Translation gives CASSVELAGGPWGELFF.

The V gene is TRBV5-1, the J gene TRBJ2-1; 7 nucleotides align to TRBD1. The CDR3 loop spans 16 amino acids. Germline loops: CDR1 SGHRS, CDR2 YFSETQ. Germline trimming cut 2 bases from V and 0 bases from J; bases unmatched to any gene: 5. CDR3 in DNA: TGCGCCAGCAGCTTCGACAGGGCGAGCTCCTACAATGAGCAGTTCTTC. Its translation: CASSFDRASSYNEQFF. The whole variable domain, remainder taken from reference TRBV5-1 and TRBJ2-1, is KAGVTQTPRYLIKTRGQQVTLSCSPISGHRSVSWYQQTPGQGLQFLFEYFSETQRNKGNFPGRFSGRQFSNSRSEMNVSTLELGDSALYLCASSFDRASSYNEQFFGPGTRLTVL.

CDR3 nucleotides: TGTGCCAGCTCACCCCGGACAGGGGGTATTGAAAAACTGTTTTTT. Its translation: CASSPRTGGIEKLFF. The rearrangement joins TRBV18 to TRBJ1-4; 10 bases agree with TRBD1. The germline CDR1 and CDR2 sequences are KGHSH and LQKENI. The junction had 5 bases not matched to a gene; V was cut back by 3 bases and J by 7 bases. This CDR3 is built from 15 residues. The variable domain in full, with the rest retrieved from reference TRBV18 and TRBJ1-4, is NAGVMQNPRHLVRRRGQEARLRCSPMKGHSHVYWYRQLPEEGLKFMVYLQKENIIDESGMPKERFSAEFPKEGPSILRIQQVVRGDSAAYFCASSPRTGGIEKLFFGSGTQLSVL.